The 17 T cell receptor beta chains given below trace back to one sample, sequenced in a study of blood T cell repertoires in COVID-19. The repertoire was sequenced with immunoSEQ multiplex PCR; TCRdb's copy has only in-frame clones and lacks some. The sample yields 230,000 or so clones, 70% to 90% seen once. What was sequenced was PBMCs or T cells enriched from blood (not recorded which). These receptors were collected from a woman aged 40 to 55 with acute COVID-19.

The chain has TRBV27 and TRBJ2-7, with TRBD1 identical over 7 bases. CDR1 and CDR2 from the germline V gene are MNHEY and SMNVEV (reference sequence). The CDR3 covers 16 residues. V was pared by 4 bases and J by 4 bases, with 13 bases of the junction left unmatched. CDR3 sequence (DNA): TGTGCCAGCAGTTCCCCGTCGCGACTCAGGGGGTACGAGCAGTACTTC. Protein: CASSSPSRLRGYEQYF.

The J gene is TRBJ2-2, the V gene TRBV19; TRBD2 agrees at 9 bases. The trim removed 7 bases at V and 4 bases at J, leaving 7 bases unmatched. Germline V CDR1 and CDR2: LNHDA, SQIVND (reference sequence). This CDR3 has 15 amino acids. The DNA of the CDR3 is TGTGCCAGTACCCCTAGCGGGATAGCCACCGGGGAGCTGTTTTTT. This codes for CASTPSGIATGELFF.

The chain carries TRBV3-1 (or the pseudogene TRBV3-2) and TRBJ2-7; TRBD1 aligns across 12 bases. The CDR3 runs to 15 residues. With 4 bases clipped from V and 5 bases from J, the junction kept 6 bases outside the gene matches. Germline CDR1 reads LGHDT; CDR2 reads YNNKEL (reference sequence). In DNA, the CDR3 is TGTGCCAGCAGCCGAACCGGGACAGGGGGCCACGAGCAGTACTTC. Translated, it gives CASSRTGTGGHEQYF.

The V and J genes are TRBV30 and TRBJ1-6; TRBD1 matches 7 bases. V was pared by 0 bases and J by 9 bases, with 5 bases of the junction left unmatched. The CDR3 loop spans 14 amino acids. Germline assignment: CDR1 GTSNPN and CDR2 SVGIG (reference sequence). As DNA, the CDR3 is TGTGCCTGGAGTGTTGGCCAGGGGGTTTCACCCCTCCACTTT. Its translation: CAWSVGQGVSPLHF.

This clone has only one observation. The gene calls are TRBV5-1 and TRBJ2-3, with 8 nucleotides matching TRBD2. CDR1 and CDR2 (germline): SGHRS, YFSETQ. Germline trimming cut 0 bases from V and 5 bases from J; bases unmatched to any gene: 5. The CDR3 loop spans 15 amino acids. CDR3 sequence (DNA): TGCGCCAGCAGCTTGGTAGGGACTAGAATAGATACGCAGTATTTT. Its protein product is CASSLVGTRIDTQYF.

The J gene is TRBJ2-7, the V gene TRBV12-2; the table names TRBD2, a call not compared with the DNA. TRBV12-2 is classified as a pseudogene. The CDR3 totals 20 residues. The CDR3 sequence: CASRFPHSGTSGRARYEQYV. The CDR3 DNA is TGTGCAAGTCGCTTCCCTCATTCCGGGACTAGCGGGAGGGCCCGGTACGAGCAGTACGTC.

The chain carries TRBV7-9 and TRBJ2-1, with 8 bases identical to TRBD2. V was clipped by 5 bases and J by 7 bases; unmatched bases: 10. The CDR3 contains 15 residues. The germline gives CDR1 SEHNR, CDR2 FQNEAQ (reference sequence). The CDR3 loop is CASSPRTVAGNEQFF. CDR3 bases: TGTGCCAGCAGCCCCCGGACAGTAGCGGGGAATGAGCAGTTCTTC. Complete variable domain (other parts from reference TRBV7-9 and TRBJ2-1): DTGVSQNPRHKITKRGQNVTFRCDPISEHNRLYWYRQTLGQGPEFLTYFQNEAQLEKSRLLSDRFSAERPKGSFSTLEIQRTEQGDSAMYLCASSPRTVAGNEQFFGPGTRLTVL.

This chain connects TRBV30 to TRBJ2-7; weak D call: TRBD1 (6 bases). The CDR3 sequence is 14 residues long. From germline, CDR1 is GTSNPN and CDR2 SVGIG (reference sequence). Deletions cut 1 base from V and 7 bases from J, with 17 bases between. CDR3 loop: CAWSANHRAGEQYV. CDR3 nucleotide sequence: TGTGCCTGGAGTGCCAACCACAGGGCCGGGGAGCAGTACGTC.

This rearrangement joins TRBV2 to TRBJ1-4; possible D gene TRBD1, 5 bases. The CDR3 runs to 15 residues. Per the germline V gene, CDR1 is SNHLY and CDR2 is FYNNEI. V lost 6 bases to trimming and J lost 7 bases, with 18 bases between them. CDR3 nucleotide sequence: TGTGCCAGCAGAAGAGGCGGGACGGAGGGTGAAAAACTGTTTTTT. Translated: CASRRGGTEGEKLFF. The full variable domain, in which reference TRBV2 and TRBJ1-4 provide the parts outside the CDR3, is EPEVTQTPSHQVTQMGQEVILRCVPISNHLYFYWYRQILGQKVEFLVSFYNNEISEKSEIFDDQFSVERPDGSNFTLKIRSTKLEDSAMYFCASRRGGTEGEKLFFGSGTQLSVL.

The chain links TRBV19 to TRBJ1-2; the D gene is possibly TRBD1 (5 bases). There are 13 residues in the CDR3. V lost 8 bases and J 6 bases, leaving 16 bases between the germline ends. From germline, CDR1 is LNHDA and CDR2 SQIVND (reference sequence). For the CDR3, the DNA is TGTGCCAGTTGGGGCAGGGAAGGGGATGGCTACACCTTC. The encoded protein is CASWGREGDGYTF. The full variable domain, completed using reference TRBV19 and TRBJ1-2, is DGGITQSPKYLFRKEGQNVTLSCEQNLNHDAMYWYRQDPGQGLRLIYYSQIVNDFQKGDIAEGYSVSREKKESFPLTVTSAQKNPTAFYLCASWGREGDGYTFGSGTRLTVV.

This clone came up once. The same CDR3 can be traced to other DNA sequences in this sample. The genes are TRBV12-3 or TRBV12-4 and TRBJ1-2; a weak D match, TRBD1 (5 bases). V lost 2 bases to trimming and J lost 2 bases, with 6 bases between them. CDR3 length equals 13 residues. The DNA for the CDR3 is TGTGCCAGCAGTTTACAGGGAAACTATGGCTACACCTTC. This encodes CASSLQGNYGYTF.

The genes are TRBV2 and TRBJ1-2; 8 bases are shared with TRBD1. The CDR3 contains 15 residues. The V segment lost 6 bases and the J segment 8 bases; nucleotides outside the gene matches: 14. Germline V lookup: CDR1 SNHLY, CDR2 FYNNEI. The CDR3 region has the DNA TGTGCCAGCAGAAATACGGCAGGGGGCGGTTTCGGCTACACCTTC. It encodes CASRNTAGGGFGYTF.

This clone has just a few counts. The chain combines TRBV27 with TRBJ1-1; D might be TRBD1 (6 bases). The CDR3 is 16 residues long. Germline CDR1 and CDR2: MNHEY and SMNVEV (reference sequence). Trimming took 6 bases from V and 2 from J, leaving 19 bases between them. The DNA for the CDR3 is TGTGCCAGCAGCTTTGTCGGGTTAGGGGGAAACACTGAAGCTTTCTTT. Protein product: CASSFVGLGGNTEAFF.

The chain joins TRBV21-1 to TRBJ1-5. TRBV21-1 is described as a pseudogene. CDR3 length: 14 amino acids. The CDR3 spells CASSKGELYQPQHF. CDR3 nucleotides: TGTGCCAGCAGCAAAGGGGAGTTGTATCAGCCCCAGCATTTT.

The chain has TRBV30 and TRBJ1-1; D might be TRBD1 (5 bases). V was clipped by 3 bases and J by 8 bases, with 10 bases between them. The length of the CDR3 is 11 residues. Looked up from germline, CDR1 is GTSNPN and CDR2 is SVGIG (reference sequence). Here the CDR3 reads CAWRSGGEAFF. CDR3 coding DNA: TGTGCCTGGAGGTCCGGGGGGGAAGCTTTCTTT. Combining the CDR3 with reference TRBV30 and TRBJ1-1 gives the whole variable domain SQTIHQWPATLVQPVGSPLSLECTVEGTSNPNLYWYRQAAGRGLQLLFYSVGIGQISSEVPQNLSASRPQDRQFILSSKKLLLSDSGFYLCAWRSGGEAFFGQGTRLTVV.

This clone was counted once. The chain couples TRBV28 to TRBJ1-6; no reliable D call. Trimming pared 6 bases from V and 0 bases from J, leaving 3 bases between. Germline loops: CDR1 MDHEN, CDR2 SYDVKM. CDR3 length: 13 residues. The CDR3 is CASSLSYNSPLHF. The CDR3 DNA reads as TGTGCCAGCAGCCTCTCCTATAATTCACCCCTCCACTTT.

The chain carries TRBV4-2 and TRBJ1-4; TRBD1 aligns across 8 bases. Germline loops: CDR1 LGHNA, CDR2 YNFKEQ. The CDR3 extends over 18 amino acids. The junction had 7 bases not matched to a gene; V was cut back by 0 bases and J by 1 base. CDR3: CASSQDQGRGLTNEKLFF. The CDR3 DNA sequence: TGTGCCAGCAGCCAAGATCAGGGCAGGGGGCTAACTAATGAAAAACTGTTTTTT.